The present T cell receptor (beta chain) was sequenced within a study of identical twins. Findings and caveats of the study: Out-of-frame beta chain sequences displayed weaker excess sharing between twins. Zero-insertion findings could be partly confounded by invariant cells (MAIT and iNKT cells).

Template switching supplied a universal primer site; unique molecular identifiers were carried on the cDNA. TCRdb used MiXCR to reprocess the 5' RACE reads, holding one entry per CDR3 protein. The table includes around 200,000 distinct CDR3 sequences, around 9.6% detected once. This clonotype has just a few counts. Its antigen remains unidentified. J gave up 8 bases and V 5 bases, and 11 bases lay outside the gene matches. Germline-derived CDR1 and CDR2 are SGHVS and FNYEAQ. This CDR3 region has 16 residues. The J gene is TRBJ2-1, the V gene TRBV7-6; 11 bases align to TRBD2. Specimen: memory (CD45RO+) T cells sorted from blood. The receptor comes from a woman aged 18-35 years in good health. The CDR3 sequence: CASSHNSGGAGDEQFF. The CDR3 DNA is TGTGCCAGCAGCCATAATAGCGGGGGGGCCGGGGATGAGCAGTTCTTC.